These 22 T cell receptor beta chains were all obtained from the same sample, sequenced in a study of CD8 T cells in ankylosing spondylitis. One entry per CDR3 protein results from TCRdb running MiXCR on the 5' RACE reads. The sample records under 7,500 distinct CDR3 sequences, approximately 3% being singletons. The sample was blood, either unsorted or a sorted T cell fraction (not recorded which). All receptors come from a female donor with ankylosing spondylitis or in good health (not recorded which).

This clonotype is labeled medium-sized (0.01 to 0.1%). The CDR3: CASEAIAGVGSYNEQFF. CDR3 sequence (DNA): TGTGCCAGCGAGGCGATAGCGGGAGTTGGCTCCTACAATGAGCAGTTCTTC. The chain employs TRBV9 and TRBJ2-1; 9 bases map to TRBD2. CDR3 length: 17 residues. J gave up 0 bases and V 7 bases, and 11 bases lay outside the gene matches. The germline gives CDR1 SGDLS, CDR2 YYNGEE.

Judged by abundance, this clonotype is medium-sized. This sequence joins TRBV9 and TRBJ2-1; 8 bases map to TRBD1. Germline CDR1 SGDLS, CDR2 YYNGEE. The CDR3 loop spans 16 amino acids. The V gene end was trimmed by 1 base and the J gene end by 8 bases; junction bases not matched to a gene: 11. CDR3 protein: CASSVSPGGRGDEQFF. The CDR3 coding sequence is TGTGCCAGCAGCGTAAGCCCAGGGGGCAGGGGCGATGAGCAGTTCTTC.

This clonotype has a count of ten or more. This chain links TRBV9 with TRBJ2-1; 7 nucleotides agree with TRBD2. This CDR3 contains 18 residues. Germline loops: CDR1 SGDLS, CDR2 YYNGEE. The junction had 12 bases not matched to a gene; V was cut back by 3 bases and J by 0 bases. DNA of the CDR3: TGTGCCAGCAGCGCAACCACGTCCGGGACTAACTCCTACAATGAGCAGTTCTTC. Protein: CASSATTSGTNSYNEQFF.

This clonotype was counted many times. The chain combines TRBV9 with TRBJ2-7; 10 bases match TRBD2. CDR3 length equals 16 residues. V lost 0 bases, J lost 4 bases, and 7 bases stayed unmatched. Germline-derived CDR1 and CDR2 are SGDLS and YYNGEE. CDR3 residues: CASSVGAGGPVYEQYF. The CDR3 DNA reads TGTGCCAGCAGCGTAGGAGCGGGAGGGCCAGTTTACGAGCAGTACTTC.

This clonotype came up many times. The J gene is TRBJ1-1, the V gene TRBV27; D is perhaps TRBD1 (6 bases). The CDR3 is made up of 14 amino acids. Germline CDR1 and CDR2: MNHEY and SMNVEV (reference sequence). V lost 5 bases, J lost 4 bases, and 14 bases lay in between. CDR3 nucleotide sequence: TGTGCCAGCAGTCCCGGATGGGGGCCCACTGAAGCTTTCTTT. It is translated as CASSPGWGPTEAFF.

This clonotype was counted at least ten times. The J gene is TRBJ2-5, the V gene TRBV9, with TRBD2 matching over 14 bases. In germline, CDR1 is SGDLS, CDR2 YYNGEE. This CDR3 region has 16 residues. After removal of 3 bases from V and 4 bases from J, the junction contained 5 bases not matched to a gene. As DNA, the CDR3 is TGTGCCAGCAGCGCCGGACTAGCGGGAGGCTCAGAGACCCAGTACTTC. Translation: CASSAGLAGGSETQYF.

In this sample, this clonotype turned up many times. The chain recombines TRBV9 with TRBJ2-3; D tentatively fits TRBD1 or TRBD2 (5 bases each). The CDR3 is 13 amino acids. V lost 4 bases to trimming and J lost 6 bases, with 12 bases between them. Germline values: CDR1 SGDLS, CDR2 YYNGEE. CDR3 DNA sequence: TGTGCCAGCAGCCCCGGGACGATGGATACGCAGTATTTT. Protein product: CASSPGTMDTQYF.

This clonotype was seen ten or more times. The rearrangement joins TRBV9 to TRBJ2-1, with 14 bases fitting TRBD2. The V and J ends lost 0 bases and 4 bases, in that order; junction bases with no gene match: 3. The CDR3 covers 17 residues. The V gene's germline CDR1 is SGDLS and CDR2 YYNGEE. In DNA form, the CDR3 reads TGTGCCAGCAGCGTAGGAGGGACTAGCGGGAGATACAATGAGCAGTTCTTC. Amino acids: CASSVGGTSGRYNEQFF.

This clonotype was observed at least ten times. The rearrangement joins TRBV9 to TRBJ2-1, with 9 bases identical to TRBD1. This CDR3 spans 14 amino acids. Trimming cost V 2 bases and J 4 bases; bases outside gene matches: 1. The germline V gene encodes CDR1 SGDLS and CDR2 YYNGEE. The CDR3 loop is CASSVGQGYNEQFF. CDR3 nucleotides: TGTGCCAGCAGCGTTGGACAGGGGTACAATGAGCAGTTCTTC.

The table lists this clonotype with many counts. The V call is TRBV9, the J call TRBJ2-1; 10 bases match TRBD2. Trimming removed 2 bases from V and 7 bases from J; junction bases left unmatched: 6. From germline, CDR1 is SGDLS and CDR2 YYNGEE. The CDR3 spans 15 residues. This CDR3 reads CASSVSSGSGNEQFF. As DNA, the CDR3 is TGTGCCAGCAGCGTTTCTAGCGGGAGCGGAAATGAGCAGTTCTTC.

There are a few counts of this clonotype. V and J are TRBV9 and TRBJ2-1, with 10 positions matching TRBD1. The V segment lost 0 bases and the J segment 8 bases; nucleotides outside the gene matches: 5. The CDR3 has 15 amino acids. Germline CDR1 reads SGDLS; CDR2 reads YYNGEE. CDR3 in amino acids: CASSVGGQGRDEQFF. Written as DNA, the CDR3 is TGTGCCAGCAGCGTAGGGGGACAGGGGAGGGATGAGCAGTTCTTC. Complete variable domain (other parts from reference TRBV9 and TRBJ2-1): DSGVTQTPKHLITATGQRVTLRCSPRSGDLSVYWYQQSLDQGLQFLIQYYNGEERAKGNILERFSAQQFPDLHSELNLSSLELGDSALYFCASSVGGQGRDEQFFGPGTRLTVL.

The table lists this clonotype with many counts. In DNA, the CDR3 is TGTGCCAGCAGCAACACAGATACGCAGTATTTT. Its translation is CASSNTDTQYF. This chain connects TRBV9 to TRBJ2-3; D unresolved. The CDR3 totals 11 residues. The germline V gene encodes CDR1 SGDLS and CDR2 YYNGEE. V lost 4 bases and J lost 2, with 2 bases in between.

This clonotype is classed as medium-sized. This sequence joins TRBV9 and TRBJ2-1, with 7 nucleotides matching TRBD2. V dropped 4 bases and J dropped 7; count of bases not matched to a gene: 8. Germline V lookup: CDR1 SGDLS, CDR2 YYNGEE. The CDR3 runs to 14 residues. In DNA form, the CDR3 reads TGTGCCAGCAGCTCCCATGCGGGACTAAATGAGCAGTTCTTC. It is translated as CASSSHAGLNEQFF. The full variable domain, its missing parts supplied by reference TRBV9 and TRBJ2-1, is DSGVTQTPKHLITATGQRVTLRCSPRSGDLSVYWYQQSLDQGLQFLIQYYNGEERAKGNILERFSAQQFPDLHSELNLSSLELGDSALYFCASSSHAGLNEQFFGPGTRLTVL.

This clonotype was observed at least ten times. V usage is TRBV9 and J usage is TRBJ2-7; tentative D call: TRBD2 (6 bases). CDR3 size: 14 residues. Trimming removed 0 bases at V and 4 bases at J, with 11 bases between. Germline V lookup: CDR1 SGDLS, CDR2 YYNGEE. The CDR3 nucleotides read TGTGCCAGCAGCGTAGGTAGGGAGGATTACGAGCAGTACTTC. Its translation: CASSVGREDYEQYF.

This clonotype was detected many times. This chain uses TRBV9 with TRBJ2-3, with TRBD1 matching 12 bases. Unmatched junction bases numbered 8, after V lost 3 bases and J lost 3 bases. Germline loops: CDR1 SGDLS, CDR2 YYNGEE. The length of the CDR3 is 17 residues. CDR3 DNA sequence: TGTGCCAGCAGCGCAAGGGGGACAGGGGGCGAGACAGATACGCAGTATTTT. Protein sequence: CASSARGTGGETDTQYF.

This clonotype appeared a few times. The rearrangement joins TRBV9 to TRBJ2-1, with D possibly TRBD2 on 6 matching bases. The germline V and J ends were trimmed by 6 bases and 3 bases, with 16 bases remaining between them. The CDR3 spans 15 residues. Germline-derived CDR1 and CDR2 are SGDLS and YYNGEE. CDR3 residues: CASNPTGTLYNEQFF. The CDR3 coding sequence is TGTGCCAGCAACCCCACCGGGACTCTCTACAATGAGCAGTTCTTC.

This clonotype was found many times. The chain carries TRBV9 and TRBJ1-1; unclear D gene. In germline, CDR1 is SGDLS, CDR2 YYNGEE. The CDR3 sequence is 13 residues long. Trimming shortened V by 3 bases and J by 2 bases, and 8 bases separated the two germline ends. CDR3 coding DNA: TGTGCCAGCAGCGGCGGGGTCAACACTGAAGCTTTCTTT. Protein: CASSGGVNTEAFF.

This clonotype is labeled medium-sized. This chain connects TRBV9 to TRBJ2-2, with D tentatively TRBD1 (5 bases). The CDR3 length is 16 residues. V gave up 0 bases and J gave up 3 bases, with 12 bases separating them. The germline V gene encodes CDR1 SGDLS and CDR2 YYNGEE. The CDR3 bases are TGTGCCAGCAGCGTAGACAGGCTTCAGGACACCGGGGAGCTGTTTTTT. It encodes CASSVDRLQDTGELFF.

The table lists this clonotype with many counts. The chain is built from TRBV9 and TRBJ2-3, with 8 bases identical to TRBD1. Germline lookup yields CDR1 SGDLS and CDR2 YYNGEE. This CDR3 comprises 13 residues. Unmatched junction bases numbered 3, after V lost 4 bases and J lost 5 bases. The CDR3 loop reads CASSTGTGDTQYF. The CDR3 nucleotides read TGTGCCAGCAGCACCGGGACAGGAGATACGCAGTATTTT.

This clonotype was detected many times. V and J are TRBV9 and TRBJ2-1, with 11 nucleotides matching TRBD2. This CDR3 comprises 15 residues. V gave up 3 bases and J gave up 9 bases; unmatched junction bases: 8. The germline V gene encodes CDR1 SGDLS and CDR2 YYNGEE. CDR3 nucleotide sequence: TGTGCCAGCAGCGCTACACTAGCGGGAGCGGTTGAGCAGTTCTTC. Protein sequence: CASSATLAGAVEQFF.

This clonotype was counted ten times or more. CDR3 amino acids: CASSETGSTEAFF. CDR3 nucleotides: TGTGCCAGCAGCGAAACAGGGAGCACTGAAGCTTTCTTT. This chain uses TRBV9 with TRBJ1-1; D might be TRBD1 (6 bases). CDR1 is SGDLS and CDR2 is YYNGEE in the germline V gene. The CDR3 length is 13 residues. Trimming took 3 bases from V and 4 from J, leaving 10 bases between them.

This clonotype was picked up many times. The rearrangement joins TRBV9 to TRBJ2-5, with D possibly being TRBD2 (6 bases). Trimming took off 3 bases at V and 1 base at J, with 16 bases between the two ends. CDR1 is SGDLS, CDR2 YYNGEE, per germline. The CDR3 runs 16 residues. CDR3 DNA: TGTGCCAGCAGCGAGACCCGAGGAGGGTTCCAAGAGACCCAGTACTTC. The encoded protein is CASSETRGGFQETQYF.